The clone carrying this TCR beta chain was observed many times. The data derive from a study of blood T cell repertoires in COVID-19. As for the study in general: Sites across the United States, Italy and Spain contributed samples from acute and convalescent COVID-19. PBMCs, B-cell-depleted T cells, or T cells provided the cDNA or gDNA that made up the material.

Original analysis: How many nucleated cells were present was estimated from reference gene primer amplification. Assay used: immunoSEQ multiplex PCR; TCRdb lists only in-frame clones, some missing. V, J and clone size are taken as reported in that table, and D and trimming were inferred from the DNA itself. Here the sample spans about 120,000 clones, 85% being singletons. V was trimmed by 4 bases and J by 1 base, leaving 11 bases between them. CDR3 length equals 15 residues. Germline values: CDR1 SGHTA, CDR2 FQGNSA. The chain carries TRBV7-2 and TRBJ1-3; unclear D gene. The sequencing sample was made of peripheral blood. This TCR was recovered from a human donor in a cohort sampled during active COVID-19. CDR3 sequence (DNA): TGTGCCAGCAGCTCAGGACGGACTTCTGGAAACACCATATATTTT. It codes for CASSSGRTSGNTIYF.